This entry lists 8 T cell receptor beta chains sequenced from one sample in a study of cytomegalovirus exposure and HLA in healthy donors. 60 Vbeta and 13 Jbeta primers were used in PCR. Generated by immunoSEQ multiplex PCR, the TCRdb table keeps only in-frame clones and is missing some. Of 100,000 to 140,000 clones in the sample, 74% were seen once. Specimen: PBMCs. The receptor set was obtained from a woman in her thirties or forties in good health and CMV-seropositive.

J is TRBJ1-6 and V is TRBV9; TRBD1 matches at 8 bases. Germline V lookup: CDR1 SGDLS, CDR2 YYNGEE. V lost 3 bases to trimming and J lost 10 bases; unmatched junction nucleotides: 6. The CDR3 runs to 14 residues. The CDR3 spells CASSDRQGSSPLHF. Here the CDR3 DNA reads TGTGCCAGCAGCGATCGACAGGGGAGCTCACCCCTCCACTTT.

The rearrangement links TRBV6-5 to TRBJ1-3, with D unresolved. V gave up 0 bases and J gave up 3 bases, with 12 bases separating them. The CDR3 runs 16 residues. CDR1 and CDR2 from the germline V gene are MNHEY and SVGAGI. The CDR3 reads CASSYSTESFGNTIYF. CDR3 coding DNA: TGTGCCAGCAGTTACTCGACGGAGAGCTTTGGAAACACCATATATTTT.

The chain is built from TRBV19 and TRBJ2-3, with TRBD1 matching 10 bases. The ends lost 6 bases at V and 0 bases at J; junction bases unmatched: 6. CDR1 LNHDA and CDR2 SQIVND come from the germline V gene (reference sequence). The CDR3 length is 16 residues. In DNA form, the CDR3 reads TGTGCCAGTAGCCCGACAGGGGGCGTCAGCACAGATACGCAGTATTTT. This sequence encodes CASSPTGGVSTDTQYF.

This clone was observed a handful of times. In the same sample, other DNA sequences code for this CDR3. The chain links TRBV5-1 to TRBJ2-7, with a possible D match to TRBD2 (5 bases). CDR1 SGHRS and CDR2 YFSETQ come from the germline V gene. V was shortened by 2 bases and J by 7 bases, with 13 bases between the two germline ends. This CDR3 comprises 13 residues. CDR3 nucleotide sequence: TGCGCCAGCAGCTTAGGCGGGCCGGGGGAGCAGTACTTC. Amino acid sequence: CASSLGGPGEQYF.

This rearrangement joins TRBV5-1 to TRBJ2-1; tentative D call: TRBD2 (6 bases). Trimming stripped 1 base from V and 0 bases from J, with 8 bases between. CDR3 length: 15 residues. The germline gives CDR1 SGHRS, CDR2 YFSETQ. The CDR3 DNA follows: TGCGCCAGCAGCTTGATGCGGGGCTCCTACAATGAGCAGTTCTTC. Encoded protein: CASSLMRGSYNEQFF.

Turning to this clone: An end of the junction differs from the germline gene, which may be a read error. The chain's CDR3 is CVWAVADTQYF. The DNA for the CDR3 is TGTGTCTGGGCGGTGGCAGATACGCAGTATTTT. The rearrangement uses TRBV30 and TRBJ2-3; no reliable D call. Per the germline V gene, CDR1 is GTSNPN and CDR2 is SVGIG (reference sequence). The CDR3 contains 11 residues.

V gene TRBV6-5 combines with J gene TRBJ1-1; tentatively, D is TRBD1 (6 bases). CDR3 length equals 12 residues. CDR1 MNHEY and CDR2 SVGAGI come from the germline V gene. Trimming shortened V by 5 bases and J by 10 bases, and 14 bases separated the two germline ends. The DNA of the CDR3 is TGTGCCAGCAGTCAACAGGGTGGTGGAGCTTTCTTT. It specifies CASSQQGGGAFF.

The chain combines TRBV5-1 with TRBJ1-4; TRBD1 is a possible D gene (6 bases). Between the trimmed V and J ends, which lost 0 bases and 4 bases, there was a span of 10 bases. Per germline, CDR1 SGHRS and CDR2 YFSETQ. CDR3 length: 15 residues. CDR3: CASSLGGQLNEKLFF. The CDR3 coding sequence is TGCGCCAGCAGCTTGGGGGGACAACTTAATGAAAAACTGTTTTTT.